These 18 T cell receptor beta chains share one sample of origin, sequenced in a study of OX40 agonist ivuxolimab in advanced cancers. Sequenced by immunoSEQ multiplex PCR; TCRdb stores in-frame clones only, minus some. Among more than 20,000 clones listed, roughly nine tenths were seen once. The sample consisted of CD4+ or CD8+ T cells sorted from blood, taken in a trial of the OX40 agonist ivuxolimab. These TCRs come from an adult with an advanced solid tumor such as melanoma, head and neck, liver or kidney cancer.

The V gene is TRBV27, the J gene TRBJ2-1; perhaps TRBD2 as D (6 bases). CDR1 is MNHEY and CDR2 is SMNVEV in the germline V gene (reference sequence). V was shortened by 4 bases and J by 3 bases, with 10 bases between the two germline ends. The length of the CDR3 is 14 residues. CDR3 loop: CASSSSGGYNEQFF. The CDR3, as DNA: TGTGCCAGCAGTTCATCCGGGGGCTACAATGAGCAGTTCTTC.

CDR3 sequence reads: CASSSLGYEQYF. Here the CDR3 DNA reads TGTGCCAGCAGTTCTCTCGGCTACGAGCAGTACTTC. The chain uses TRBV7-9 and TRBJ2-7; D is unresolved. Germline-derived CDR1 and CDR2 are SEHNR and FQNEAQ (reference sequence). The CDR3 loop spans 12 amino acids. The V end was cut by 6 bases, the J end by 3 bases, with 9 bases between.

By sample fraction, this clone is medium-sized (0.01 to 0.1%). The rearrangement joins TRBV5-1 to TRBJ1-2; 8 bases are shared with TRBD1. Losses at the gene ends were 1 base for V and 3 bases for J; bases not matched to a gene: 2. Germline CDR1 reads SGHRS; CDR2 reads YFSETQ. The CDR3 has 14 residues. CDR3 in DNA: TGCGCCAGCAGCTTGAAGGACAGGGACTATGGCTACACCTTC. It codes for CASSLKDRDYGYTF. Full variable domain (outside the CDR3, taken from reference TRBV5-1 and TRBJ1-2): KAGVTQTPRYLIKTRGQQVTLSCSPISGHRSVSWYQQTPGQGLQFLFEYFSETQRNKGNFPGRFSGRQFSNSRSEMNVSTLELGDSALYLCASSLKDRDYGYTFGSGTRLTVV.

A single count supports this clone. The chain is built from TRBV28 and TRBJ2-3; D tentatively reads TRBD1 or TRBD2 (5 bases each). Germline V gene data show CDR1 as MDHEN and CDR2 as SYDVKM. The CDR3 is 14 amino acids. Trimming removed 6 bases at V and 2 bases at J, with 12 bases between. CDR3 amino acids: CASSRDGYTDTQYF. The CDR3, as DNA: TGTGCCAGCAGCCGGGACGGCTACACAGATACGCAGTATTTT.

The chain links TRBV4-2 to TRBJ2-1, with a tentative D call TRBD1 (5 bases). This CDR3 has 17 residues. Trimming took off 1 base at V and 8 bases at J, with 21 bases between the two ends. Germline assignment: CDR1 LGHNA and CDR2 YNFKEQ. This CDR3 reads CASSQVLRVQGLDEQFF. DNA of the CDR3: TGTGCCAGCAGCCAAGTTCTCCGGGTCCAGGGTTTGGATGAGCAGTTCTTC.

This rearrangement joins TRBV19 to TRBJ2-1, with D possibly TRBD2 on 5 matching bases. V lost 5 bases to trimming and J lost 2 bases, with 10 bases between them. CDR1 and CDR2 from the germline V gene are LNHDA and SQIVND (reference sequence). The CDR3 is 14 amino acids. The CDR3 sequence: CASSFRGPYNEQFF. The DNA of the CDR3 is TGTGCCAGTAGTTTCCGAGGGCCCTACAATGAGCAGTTCTTC.

CDR3 nucleotides: TGTGCCAGCAGCGAGACTAGCGGGGAGCAGTATTTT. Amino acid sequence: CASSETSGEQYF. The genes are TRBV9 and TRBJ2-3; 11 nucleotides line up with TRBD2. J lost 11 bases, V lost 3 bases, and 2 bases had no gene match. This CDR3 comprises 12 residues. Germline-derived CDR1 and CDR2 are SGDLS and YYNGEE.

This clone was seen a single time. The chain carries TRBV7-8 and TRBJ2-7; TRBD2 matches at 8 bases. CDR1 and CDR2 (germline): SGHVS, FQNEAQ. This CDR3 has 16 amino acids. The V segment lost 0 bases and the J segment 0 bases; nucleotides outside the gene matches: 4. The CDR3 spells CASSLALAGLSYEQYF. The CDR3 DNA follows: TGTGCCAGCAGCTTAGCTTTAGCGGGGCTCTCCTACGAGCAGTACTTC.

J is TRBJ2-7 and V is TRBV27; unclear D gene. The germline gives CDR1 MNHEY, CDR2 SMNVEV (reference sequence). CDR3 length equals 16 residues. V was trimmed by 6 bases and J by 3 bases, leaving 21 bases between them. The CDR3: CASSLQPNNRNYEQYF. The DNA of the CDR3 is TGTGCCAGCAGCCTACAGCCAAACAATCGGAACTACGAGCAGTACTTC.

This rearrangement joins TRBV28 to TRBJ2-5, with a possible D match to TRBD1 (5 bases). With 1 base removed from V and 9 bases from J, the gap between germline ends came to 12 bases. The CDR3 loop spans 13 amino acids. Germline CDR1 is MDHEN and CDR2 is SYDVKM. The CDR3 sequence is CASSLYHDSPQYF. CDR3 sequence (DNA): TGTGCCAGCAGTTTATACCACGACAGTCCCCAGTACTTC.

In its sample, this clone was seen once. The chain couples TRBV5-6 to TRBJ2-2; 10 bases agree with TRBD1. The CDR3 length is 14 residues. Losses at the gene ends were 3 bases for V and 6 bases for J; bases not matched to a gene: 2. From germline, CDR1 is SGHDT and CDR2 YYEEEE. CDR3 sequence (DNA): TGTGCCAGCAGCTCGACAGGGGGCTCCGGGGAGCTGTTTTTT. Amino acids: CASSSTGGSGELFF.

The V gene is TRBV28, the J gene TRBJ1-6, with D perhaps matching TRBD1 (6 bases). Germline V lookup: CDR1 MDHEN, CDR2 SYDVKM. The CDR3 runs to 18 residues. Trimming removed 6 bases at V and 3 bases at J, with 21 bases between. The CDR3 sequence: CASRKQGGKTFYNSPLHF. The DNA for the CDR3 is TGTGCCAGCAGGAAACAAGGGGGAAAAACCTTCTATAATTCACCCCTCCACTTT.

This clone is a singleton in its sample. The genes are TRBV2 and TRBJ1-4; perhaps TRBD1 as D (6 bases). The CDR3 extends over 14 amino acids. Germline V gives CDR1 SNHLY, CDR2 FYNNEI. V was trimmed by 4 bases and J by 5 bases, leaving 11 bases between them. CDR3 sequence reads: CASSVWTVNEKLFF. The CDR3 coding sequence is TGTGCCAGCAGTGTGTGGACAGTGAATGAAAAACTGTTTTTT.

The rearrangement links TRBV7-9 to TRBJ2-2, with 10 bases matching TRBD1. Germline CDR1 SEHNR, CDR2 FQNEAQ (reference sequence). This CDR3 has 15 residues. V lost 5 bases and J lost 6; bases outside the gene matches: 6. CDR3 DNA: TGTGCCAGCAGCCCCCCGGGACAGGGGCCCGGGGAGCTGTTTTTT. This encodes CASSPPGQGPGELFF.

The CDR3 sequence is CAISEGGGEAQYF. The CDR3 coding sequence is TGTGCCATCAGTGAGGGGGGCGGGGAGGCCCAGTACTTC. This sequence joins TRBV10-3 and TRBJ2-5, with D possibly called TRBD1 or TRBD2 (6 bases each). Per the germline V gene, CDR1 is ENHRY and CDR2 is SYGVKD. The CDR3 contains 13 residues. V was clipped by 2 bases and J by 9 bases, with 13 bases between them.

The rearrangement uses TRBV5-4 and TRBJ2-7; D is undetermined. This CDR3 is 14 amino acids long. V was trimmed by 2 bases and J by 2 bases, leaving 11 bases between them. From germline, CDR1 is SGHNT and CDR2 YYREEE (reference sequence). The CDR3 DNA reads as TGTGCCAGCAGCTTAGGCGCACGAACCTACGAGCAGTACTTC. It translates to CASSLGARTYEQYF.

The gene calls are TRBV27 and TRBJ2-2; TRBD2 aligns across 10 bases. CDR1 and CDR2 from the germline V gene are MNHEY and SMNVEV (reference sequence). The CDR3 length is 16 residues. The V segment lost 2 bases and the J segment 1 base; nucleotides outside the gene matches: 1. CDR3 DNA: TGTGCCAGCAGTTTAGGACTAGCGGTGAACACCGGGGAGCTGTTTTTT. This gives the protein CASSLGLAVNTGELFF.

The sample holds one count of this clone. This CDR3 is CASSQAWTLIGEQYF. The CDR3 DNA is TGTGCCAGCAGCCAAGCTTGGACTTTAATAGGAGAGCAGTACTTC. The chain recombines TRBV4-2 with TRBJ2-7; weak D call: TRBD2 (5 bases). V was clipped by 1 base and J by 7 bases, with 17 bases between them. Germline V lookup: CDR1 LGHNA, CDR2 YNFKEQ. This CDR3 spans 15 amino acids.